These T cell receptor beta chains were read from a single sample in a study of siplizumab effects on memory and regulatory T cells. TCRdb's copy holds only in-frame clones and misses some; the assay was immunoSEQ multiplex PCR. The sample consists of approximately 75,000 clones, around 93% of them appearing once. Material for sequencing was CD8+ T cells sorted from blood. The source is a human donor in good health. Both conserved end residues are part of each CDR3. A D gene is named only where the DNA matches it firmly. A clone size is listed for some rows: how often the clone was seen (once, few, many), or a class if it is expanded.

D gene,clone size,CDR3 length,V gene,J gene,CDR3 DNA,CDR3 protein
TRBD2,-,15,TRBV7-3,TRBJ2-3,TGTGCCAGCCGACTCAGCGGGGGGGACACAGATACGCAGTATTTT,CASRLSGGDTDTQYF
TRBD1,-,15,TRBV27,TRBJ1-5,TGTGCCAGCAGCGGAAGGACAGGGTTCAATCAGCCCCAGCATTTT,CASSGRTGFNQPQHF
-,-,14,TRBV6-4,TRBJ2-1,TGTGCCAGCAGTGACAGTTTTGGTTCAAATGAGCAGTTCTTC,CASSDSFGSNEQFF
-,-,15,TRBV4-1,TRBJ1-5,TGCGCCAGCAGCCAAGATAGGGGGGCAGGGCAGCCCCAGCATTTT,CASSQDRGAGQPQHF
TRBD2,-,16,TRBV11-2,TRBJ2-3,TGTGCCAGCAGCTTAGCGACGGGGGGGTGGACAGATACGCAGTATTTT,CASSLATGGWTDTQYF
TRBD1,-,13,TRBV27,TRBJ1-1,TGTGCCAGCACTCCGACAGGGGACACTGAAGCTTTCTTT,CASTPTGDTEAFF
-,-,14,TRBV5-1,TRBJ2-7,TGCGCCAGCAGCTTTTCGGGCCCGGGGTACGAGCAGTACTTC,CASSFSGPGYEQYF
TRBD1,-,15,TRBV30,TRBJ1-6,TGTGCCTGGAGTCCGGGGACAGGCGGTAATTCACCCCTCCACTTT,CAWSPGTGGNSPLHF
-,-,15,TRBV9,TRBJ2-2,TGTGCCAGCAGCGTACTAGCACCTGGCACCGGGGAGCTGTTTTTT,CASSVLAPGTGELFF
-,-,12,TRBV5-4,TRBJ1-1,TGTGCCAGCAGCTCCGGGAACACTGAAGCTTTCTTT,CASSSGNTEAFF
TRBD2,-,16,TRBV4-3,TRBJ2-3,TGCGCCAGCAGCCAAGAACTAGCGGGGGCCCCGAATACGCAGTATTTT,CASSQELAGAPNTQYF
TRBD1,-,14,TRBV15,TRBJ2-5,TGTGCCACCAGCGGACTTAGGGGGCGAGAGACCCAGTACTTC,CATSGLRGRETQYF
-,-,14,TRBV7-9,TRBJ2-5,TGTGCCAGCAGCTTCGGGTGGAAACAAGAGACCCAGTACTTC,CASSFGWKQETQYF
-,-,15,TRBV11-2,TRBJ1-2,TGTGCCAGCAGCGGGACGGAACTTCCTAACTATGGCTACACCTTC,CASSGTELPNYGYTF
TRBD1,-,15,TRBV19,TRBJ1-1,TGTGCCAGTAGTCGAGACAGGGCGAAAAACACTGAAGCTTTCTTT,CASSRDRAKNTEAFF
TRBD2,once,14,TRBV28,TRBJ2-3,TGTGCCAGCAGTCTTCTCGCGGGTCTAGCGGGGGAGTATTTT,CASSLLAGLAGEYF
TRBD2,-,13,TRBV5-6,TRBJ2-1,TGTGCCAGCAGCTTGGTCGGGGGGGATGAGCAGTTCTTC,CASSLVGGDEQFF
-,-,16,TRBV4-3,TRBJ1-3,TGCGCCAGCAGCCAAGATTCACGGGGAAGAGGAAACACCATATATTTT,CASSQDSRGRGNTIYF
TRBD1,-,17,TRBV28,TRBJ2-7,TGTGCCAGCAGTTTTCGAATCGGGACAGGGGAGAGCTACGAGCAGTACTTC,CASSFRIGTGESYEQYF
-,-,18,TRBV10-3,TRBJ2-3,TGTGCCATCAGTGACTGGGGGGGCGGGGAGGAAAGCACAGATACGCAGTATTTT,CAISDWGGGEESTDTQYF